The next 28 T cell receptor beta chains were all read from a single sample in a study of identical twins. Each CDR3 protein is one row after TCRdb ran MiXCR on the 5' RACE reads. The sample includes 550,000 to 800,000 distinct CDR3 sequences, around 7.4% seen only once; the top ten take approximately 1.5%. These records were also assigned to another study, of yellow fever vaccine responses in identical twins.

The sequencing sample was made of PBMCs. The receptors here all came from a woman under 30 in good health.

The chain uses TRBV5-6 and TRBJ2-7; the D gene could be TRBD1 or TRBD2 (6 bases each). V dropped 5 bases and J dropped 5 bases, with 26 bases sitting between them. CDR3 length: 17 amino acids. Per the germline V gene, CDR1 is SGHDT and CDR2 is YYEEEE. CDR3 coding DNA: TGTGCCAGCAGGATTCTCGGGGGCTGGGAGTCGCGCGACGAGCAGTACTTC. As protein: CASRILGGWESRDEQYF.

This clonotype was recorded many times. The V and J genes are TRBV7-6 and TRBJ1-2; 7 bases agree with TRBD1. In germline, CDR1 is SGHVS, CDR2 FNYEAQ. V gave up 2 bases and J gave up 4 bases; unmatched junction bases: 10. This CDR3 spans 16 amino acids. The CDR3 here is CASSLFRGPALYGYTF. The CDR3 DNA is TGTGCCAGCAGCTTATTTAGGGGGCCTGCTCTCTATGGCTACACCTTC.

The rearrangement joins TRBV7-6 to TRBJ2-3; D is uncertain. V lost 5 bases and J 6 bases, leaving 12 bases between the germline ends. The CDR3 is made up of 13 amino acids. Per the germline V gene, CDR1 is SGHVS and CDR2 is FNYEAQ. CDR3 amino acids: CASSMDYYDTQYF. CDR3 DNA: TGTGCCAGCAGCATGGATTACTACGATACGCAGTATTTT.

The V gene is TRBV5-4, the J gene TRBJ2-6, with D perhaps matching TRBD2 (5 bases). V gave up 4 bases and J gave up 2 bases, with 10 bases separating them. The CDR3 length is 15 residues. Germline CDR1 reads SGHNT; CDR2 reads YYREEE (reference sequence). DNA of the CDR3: TGTGCCAGCAGCCCTGAGAGGGCTGGGGCCAACGTCCTGACTTTC. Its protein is CASSPERAGANVLTF.

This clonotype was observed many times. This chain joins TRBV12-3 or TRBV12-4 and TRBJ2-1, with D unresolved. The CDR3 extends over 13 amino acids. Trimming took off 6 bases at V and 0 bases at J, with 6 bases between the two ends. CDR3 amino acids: CASRVNSYNEQFF. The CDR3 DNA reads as TGTGCCAGCAGGGTGAACTCCTACAATGAGCAGTTCTTC.

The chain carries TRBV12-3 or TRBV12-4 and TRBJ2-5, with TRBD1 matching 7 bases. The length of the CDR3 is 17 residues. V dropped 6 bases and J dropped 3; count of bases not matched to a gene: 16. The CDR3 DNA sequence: TGTGCCAGCAGCCCCGATTTGTTTAGAGGGGGCAAAGAGACCCAGTACTTC. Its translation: CASSPDLFRGGKETQYF.

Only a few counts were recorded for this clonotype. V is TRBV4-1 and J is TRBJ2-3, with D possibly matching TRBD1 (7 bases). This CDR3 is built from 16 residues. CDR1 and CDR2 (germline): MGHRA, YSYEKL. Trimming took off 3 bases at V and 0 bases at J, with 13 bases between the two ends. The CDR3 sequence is CASSQTTGTSTDTQYF. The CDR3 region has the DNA TGCGCCAGCAGCCAGACGACAGGGACTAGCACAGATACGCAGTATTTT.

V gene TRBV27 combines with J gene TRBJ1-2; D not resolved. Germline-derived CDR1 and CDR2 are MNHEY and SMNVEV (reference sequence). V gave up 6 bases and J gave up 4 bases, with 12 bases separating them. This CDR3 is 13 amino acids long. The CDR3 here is CASSRVGAYGYTF. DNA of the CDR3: TGTGCCAGCAGCCGTGTGGGTGCCTATGGCTACACCTTC.

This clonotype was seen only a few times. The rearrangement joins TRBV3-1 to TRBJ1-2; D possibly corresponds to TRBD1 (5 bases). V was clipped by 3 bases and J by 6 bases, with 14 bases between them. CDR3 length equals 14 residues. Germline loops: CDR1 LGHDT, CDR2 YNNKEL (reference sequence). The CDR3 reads CASSHGRGPDGYTF. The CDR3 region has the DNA TGTGCCAGCAGCCATGGACGGGGACCGGATGGCTACACCTTC.

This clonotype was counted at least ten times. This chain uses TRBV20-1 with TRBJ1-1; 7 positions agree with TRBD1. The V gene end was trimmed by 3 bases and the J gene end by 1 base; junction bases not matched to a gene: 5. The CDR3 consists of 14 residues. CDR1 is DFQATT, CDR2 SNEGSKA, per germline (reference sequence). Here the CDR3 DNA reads TGCAGTGCTAGTGCGGACAGGTGGAACACTGAAGCTTTCTTT. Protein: CSASADRWNTEAFF.

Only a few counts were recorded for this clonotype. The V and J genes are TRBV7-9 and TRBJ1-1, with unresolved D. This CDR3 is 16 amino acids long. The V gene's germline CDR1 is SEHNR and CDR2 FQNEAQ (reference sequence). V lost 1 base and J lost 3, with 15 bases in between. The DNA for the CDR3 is TGTGCCAGCAGCTTAGACGACGGGAGAACGGACACTGAAGCTTTCTTT. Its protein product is CASSLDDGRTDTEAFF. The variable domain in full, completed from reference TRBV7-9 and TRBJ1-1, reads DTGVSQNPRHKITKRGQNVTFRCDPISEHNRLYWYRQTLGQGPEFLTYFQNEAQLEKSRLLSDRFSAERPKGSFSTLEIQRTEQGDSAMYLCASSLDDGRTDTEAFFGQGTRLTVV.

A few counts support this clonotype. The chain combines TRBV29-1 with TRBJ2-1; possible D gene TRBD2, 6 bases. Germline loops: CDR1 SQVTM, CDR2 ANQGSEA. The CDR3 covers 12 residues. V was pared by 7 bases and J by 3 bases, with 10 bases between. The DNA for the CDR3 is TGCAGCGGTACCGGGAGCTACAATGAGCAGTTCTTC. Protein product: CSGTGSYNEQFF.

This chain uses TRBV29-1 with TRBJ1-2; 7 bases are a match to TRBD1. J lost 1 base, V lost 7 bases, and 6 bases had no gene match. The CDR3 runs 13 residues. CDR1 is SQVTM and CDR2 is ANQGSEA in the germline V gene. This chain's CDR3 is CSAQRQGNYGYTF. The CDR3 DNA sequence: TGCAGCGCACAGAGACAGGGTAACTATGGCTACACCTTC.

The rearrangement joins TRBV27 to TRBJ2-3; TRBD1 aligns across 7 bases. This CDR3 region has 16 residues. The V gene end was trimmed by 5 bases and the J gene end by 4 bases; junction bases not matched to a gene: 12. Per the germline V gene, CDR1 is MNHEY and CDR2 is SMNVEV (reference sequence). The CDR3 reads CASSDRRDRRADTQYF. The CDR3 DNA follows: TGTGCCAGCAGTGATCGCCGGGACAGAAGGGCAGATACGCAGTATTTT.

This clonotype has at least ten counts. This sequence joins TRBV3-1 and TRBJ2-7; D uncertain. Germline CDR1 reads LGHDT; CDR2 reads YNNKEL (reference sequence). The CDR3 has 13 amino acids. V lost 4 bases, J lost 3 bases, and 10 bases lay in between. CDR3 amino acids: CASSLGLIYEQYF. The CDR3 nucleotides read TGTGCCAGCAGCCTGGGCCTTATCTACGAGCAGTACTTC.

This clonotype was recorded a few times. The CDR3 DNA is TGTGCCAGCAGTCCACAGGGGGCTCAAGAGACCCAGTACTTC. This codes for CASSPQGAQETQYF. This sequence joins TRBV2 and TRBJ2-5; 9 bases align to TRBD1. Germline CDR1 reads SNHLY; CDR2 reads FYNNEI. CDR3 length: 14 residues. Trimming cost V 5 bases and J 2 bases; bases outside gene matches: 3.

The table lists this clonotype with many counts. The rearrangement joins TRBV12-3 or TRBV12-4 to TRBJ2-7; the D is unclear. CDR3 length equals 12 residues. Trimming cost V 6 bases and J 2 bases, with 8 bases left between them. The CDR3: CASSKVPYEQYF. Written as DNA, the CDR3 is TGTGCCAGCAGCAAGGTCCCCTACGAGCAGTACTTC.

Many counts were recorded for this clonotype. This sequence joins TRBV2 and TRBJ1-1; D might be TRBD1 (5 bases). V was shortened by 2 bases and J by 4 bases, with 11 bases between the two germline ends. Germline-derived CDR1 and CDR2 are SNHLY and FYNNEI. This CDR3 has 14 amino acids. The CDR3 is CASSEQGGGTEAFF. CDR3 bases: TGTGCCAGCAGTGAACAGGGAGGAGGCACTGAAGCTTTCTTT.

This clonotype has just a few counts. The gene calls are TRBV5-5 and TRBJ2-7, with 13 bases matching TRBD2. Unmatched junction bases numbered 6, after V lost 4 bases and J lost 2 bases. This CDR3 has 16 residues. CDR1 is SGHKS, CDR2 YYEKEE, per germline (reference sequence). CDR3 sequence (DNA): TGTGCCAGCAGCGAACTAGCGGGAGGGGGTCCCTACGAGCAGTACTTC. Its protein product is CASSELAGGGPYEQYF. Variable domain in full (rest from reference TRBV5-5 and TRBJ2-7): DAGVTQSPTHLIKTRGQQVTLRCSPISGHKSVSWYQQVLGQGPQFIFQYYEKEERGRGNFPDRFSARQFPNYSSELNVNALLLGDSALYLCASSELAGGGPYEQYFGPGTRLTVT.

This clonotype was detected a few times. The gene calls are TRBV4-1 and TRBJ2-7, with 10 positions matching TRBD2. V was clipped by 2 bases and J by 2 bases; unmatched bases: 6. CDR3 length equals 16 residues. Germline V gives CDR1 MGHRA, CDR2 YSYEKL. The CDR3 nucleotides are TGCGCCAGCAGCCAACGACTAGGACTAGCGGCCTACGAGCAGTACTTC. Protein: CASSQRLGLAAYEQYF.

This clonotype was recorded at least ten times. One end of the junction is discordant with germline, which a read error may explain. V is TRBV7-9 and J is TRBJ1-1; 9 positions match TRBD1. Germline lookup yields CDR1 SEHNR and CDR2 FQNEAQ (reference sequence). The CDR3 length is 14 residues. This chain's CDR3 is CASSSTGGGTEAFF. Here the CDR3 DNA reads TGCGCCAGCAGCTCGACAGGGGGAGGGACTGAAGCTTTCTTT.

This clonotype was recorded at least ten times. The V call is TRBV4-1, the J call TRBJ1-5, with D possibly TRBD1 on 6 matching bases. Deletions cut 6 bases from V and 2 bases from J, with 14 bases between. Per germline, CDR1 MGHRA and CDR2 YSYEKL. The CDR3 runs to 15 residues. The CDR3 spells CASSPEGGGNQPQHF. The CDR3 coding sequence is TGCGCCAGCAGTCCTGAGGGGGGTGGCAATCAGCCCCAGCATTTT.

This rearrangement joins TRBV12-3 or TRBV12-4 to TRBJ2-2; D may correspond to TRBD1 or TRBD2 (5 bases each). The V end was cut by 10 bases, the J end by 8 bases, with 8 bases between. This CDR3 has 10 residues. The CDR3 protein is CATWGGELFF. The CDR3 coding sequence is TGTGCCACCTGGGGGGGGGAGCTGTTTTTT.

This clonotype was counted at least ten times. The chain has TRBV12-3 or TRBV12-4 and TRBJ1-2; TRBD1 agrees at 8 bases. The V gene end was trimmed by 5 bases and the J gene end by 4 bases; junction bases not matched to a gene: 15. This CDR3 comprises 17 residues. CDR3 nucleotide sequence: TGTGCCAGCAGTAGAGCGCTGCATACAGGGGGAATCTATGGCTACACCTTC. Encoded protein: CASSRALHTGGIYGYTF.

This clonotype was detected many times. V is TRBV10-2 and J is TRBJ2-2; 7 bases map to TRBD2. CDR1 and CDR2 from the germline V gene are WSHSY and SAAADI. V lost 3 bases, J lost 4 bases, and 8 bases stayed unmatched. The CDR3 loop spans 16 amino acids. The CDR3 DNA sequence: TGCGCCAGCAGTGAAAATGGGCGGGGGTCCACCGGGGAGCTGTTTTTT. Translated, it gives CASSENGRGSTGELFF.

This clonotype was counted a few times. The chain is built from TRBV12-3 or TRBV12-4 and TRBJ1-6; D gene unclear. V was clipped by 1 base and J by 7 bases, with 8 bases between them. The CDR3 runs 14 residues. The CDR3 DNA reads TGTGCCAGCAGTTTAGGACTGTTGAATTCACCCCTCCACTTT. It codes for CASSLGLLNSPLHF.

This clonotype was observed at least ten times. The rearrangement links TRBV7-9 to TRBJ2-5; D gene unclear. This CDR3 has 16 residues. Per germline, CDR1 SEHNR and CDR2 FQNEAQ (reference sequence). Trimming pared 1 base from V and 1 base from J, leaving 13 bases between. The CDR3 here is CASSLGVQIIQETQYF. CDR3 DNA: TGTGCCAGCAGCTTAGGTGTCCAGATTATCCAAGAGACCCAGTACTTC. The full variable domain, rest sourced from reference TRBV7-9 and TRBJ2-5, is DTGVSQNPRHKITKRGQNVTFRCDPISEHNRLYWYRQTLGQGPEFLTYFQNEAQLEKSRLLSDRFSAERPKGSFSTLEIQRTEQGDSAMYLCASSLGVQIIQETQYFGPGTRLLVL.

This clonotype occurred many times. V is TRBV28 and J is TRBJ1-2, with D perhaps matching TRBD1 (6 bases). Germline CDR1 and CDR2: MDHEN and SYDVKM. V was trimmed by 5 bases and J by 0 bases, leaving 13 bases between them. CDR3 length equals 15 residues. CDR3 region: CASSQTGKSNYGYTF. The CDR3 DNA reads TGTGCCAGCAGTCAAACAGGGAAATCTAACTATGGCTACACCTTC.